The TCR beta chain described here comes from a study of blood T cell repertoires in COVID-19. In the study overall: T cells, B-cell-depleted T cells, or PBMCs provided the cDNA or gDNA that served as material.

Per the original data handling: Researchers report that nucleated cell counts were estimated from reference gene primer amplification. Data came from immunoSEQ multiplex PCR; TCRdb stores just in-frame clones and leaves some out. Clonal size and the V and J genes are those of that table, whereas D and trimming came from the DNA. The sample has about 250,000 clones, 75% to 85% seen once; the top ten hold 5.5%. This clone has a single count. V was trimmed by 6 bases and J by 3 bases, leaving 11 bases between them. This CDR3 has 13 amino acids. CDR1 MDHEN and CDR2 SYDVKM come from the germline V gene. Sequencing was performed on peripheral blood. The rearrangement uses TRBV28 and TRBJ1-2; D unclear. This sequence originates from a human donor in a cohort sampled during active COVID-19. The CDR3 loop reads CASRPTVDYGYTF. For the CDR3, the DNA is TGTGCCAGCAGACCTACAGTAGACTATGGCTACACCTTC.